The present T cell receptor (beta chain) was sequenced within a study of CD8 T cells in Susac syndrome. This clonotype is medium-sized in the sample. Random hexamers served to reverse transcribe about 0.45 to 1 ug RNA. One entry per CDR3 protein results from TCRdb running MiXCR on the immunoSEQ multiplex PCR reads. The profile shows about 130,000 distinct CDR3 sequences, around 86% of them singletons. What was sequenced was CD8+ T cells from PBMCs. This clonotype was sampled from a human donor with multiple sclerosis.

Here the CDR3 reads CASSSGTGGADTQYF. In nucleotides, the CDR3 is TGTGCCAGCAGTTCCGGGACAGGGGGAGCAGATACGCAGTATTTT. The rearrangement links TRBV6-5 to TRBJ2-3, with 11 nucleotides matching TRBD1. The CDR3 contains 15 residues. CDR1 and CDR2 (germline): MNHEY, SVGAGI. Trimming cost V 4 bases and J 4 bases; bases outside gene matches: 4.